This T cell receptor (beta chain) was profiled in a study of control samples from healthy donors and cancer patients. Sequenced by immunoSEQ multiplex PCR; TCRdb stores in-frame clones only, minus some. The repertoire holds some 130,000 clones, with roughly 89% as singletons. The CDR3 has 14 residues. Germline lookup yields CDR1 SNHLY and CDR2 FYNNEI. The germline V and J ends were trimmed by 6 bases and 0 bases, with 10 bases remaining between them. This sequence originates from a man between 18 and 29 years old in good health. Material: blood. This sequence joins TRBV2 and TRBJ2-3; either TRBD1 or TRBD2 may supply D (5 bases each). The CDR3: CASRARDSTDTQYF. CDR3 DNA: TGTGCCAGCAGAGCCCGGGACAGCACAGATACGCAGTATTTT.